The 11 T cell receptor beta chains below were found in one sample sequenced in a study of response to subunit inactivated influenza vaccine. TCRdb processed the RT-PCR reads anew with MiXCR; each CDR3 protein has one entry. The table has about 500,000 distinct CDR3 sequences, approximately 6.9% seen once; the top ten hold over 10%. The material sequenced was PBMCs from blood, taken less than 30 months after vaccination. The receptors shown here come from a man aged 50 to 75 who received an inactivated influenza vaccine.

This clonotype turned up a few times. This chain links TRBV7-8 with TRBJ2-2, with D maybe TRBD1 (5 bases). Deletions cut 2 bases from V and 9 bases from J, with 22 bases between. The CDR3 contains 17 residues. Germline-derived CDR1 and CDR2 are SGHVS and FQNEAQ. CDR3 in DNA: TGTGCCAGCAGCTTACCTTCCGGACGGACAAGCGCCCGGGAGCTGTTTTTT. This sequence encodes CASSLPSGRTSARELFF.

This clonotype was seen repeatedly, ten times or more. The V gene is TRBV7-2, the J gene TRBJ1-6, with D perhaps matching TRBD1 (5 bases). This CDR3 comprises 15 residues. Trimming took 1 base from V and 8 from J, leaving 12 bases between them. CDR1 is SGHTA, CDR2 FQGNSA, per germline. The CDR3 DNA sequence: TGTGCCAGCAGCTTAGTCCCAGGGCCGGATTCACCCCTCCACTTT. Amino acid sequence: CASSLVPGPDSPLHF.

The chain recombines TRBV5-5 with TRBJ1-2, with unresolved D. The CDR3 runs to 14 residues. V lost 0 bases and J lost 7, with 13 bases in between. From germline, CDR1 is SGHKS and CDR2 YYEKEE (reference sequence). The chain's CDR3 is CASSLGPEVGGYTF. CDR3 DNA sequence: TGTGCCAGCAGCTTGGGGCCAGAAGTAGGTGGCTACACCTTC.

This clonotype was observed a few times. The genes are TRBV7-2 and TRBJ2-2; no definite D call. The CDR3 runs to 16 residues. V gave up 0 bases and J gave up 4 bases, with 12 bases separating them. Germline-derived CDR1 and CDR2 are SGHTA and FQGNSA. As DNA, the CDR3 is TGTGCCAGCAGCTTAGCGGGAAGTGGAGTCACCGGGGAGCTGTTTTTT. Translating gives CASSLAGSGVTGELFF.

The V gene is TRBV12-5, the J gene TRBJ2-2; D is unresolved. With 9 bases removed from V and 6 bases from J, the gap between germline ends came to 14 bases. The germline gives CDR1 LGHNT, CDR2 FRNRAP. The CDR3 totals 13 residues. The CDR3 coding sequence is TGTGCTAGCCGGCAAAATCGGTCCGGGGAGCTGTTTTTT. Protein: CASRQNRSGELFF.

This clonotype was detected only a few times. The gene calls are TRBV11-2 and TRBJ2-5; 12 bases match TRBD1. The germline gives CDR1 SGHAT, CDR2 FQNNGV. Trimming removed 5 bases from V and 5 bases from J; junction bases left unmatched: 6. The CDR3 is made up of 15 amino acids. For the CDR3, the DNA is TGTGCCAGCAGCCCGGGACAGGGGGCTGCGGAGACCCAGTACTTC. It specifies CASSPGQGAAETQYF. Together with reference TRBV11-2 and TRBJ2-5, the CDR3 gives the full variable domain: EAGVAQSPRYKIIEKRQSVAFWCNPISGHATLYWYQQILGQGPKLLIQFQNNGVVDDSQLPKDRFSAERLKGVDSTLKIQPAKLEDSAVYLCASSPGQGAAETQYFGPGTRLLVL.

The rearrangement uses TRBV7-9 and TRBJ2-2, with no clear D. This CDR3 comprises 16 residues. Per germline, CDR1 SEHNR and CDR2 FQNEAQ (reference sequence). The germline V and J ends were trimmed by 0 bases and 1 base, with 9 bases remaining between them. The CDR3 spells CASSLAALQNTGELFF. As DNA, the CDR3 is TGTGCCAGCAGCTTAGCGGCCCTTCAGAACACCGGGGAGCTGTTTTTT.

V gene TRBV10-2 combines with J gene TRBJ2-2; no definite D call. The germline V gene has CDR1 WSHSY and CDR2 SAAADI. The CDR3 runs to 15 residues. Trimming removed 4 bases from V and 1 base from J, with 10 bases in between. CDR3 sequence reads: CASSAGTLNTGELFF. The CDR3 coding sequence is TGCGCCAGCAGTGCGGGCACCTTGAACACCGGGGAGCTGTTTTTT.

This clonotype was seen ten or more times. The chain links TRBV24-1 to TRBJ1-2, with D possibly matching TRBD1 (6 bases). Trimming pared 4 bases from V and 6 bases from J, leaving 11 bases between. The length of the CDR3 is 13 residues. Germline CDR1 KGHDR, CDR2 SFDVKD. The CDR3 DNA is TGTGCCACCAGTGAGGGGGGCTTAGATGGCTACACCTTC. It yields the protein CATSEGGLDGYTF.

This clonotype was seen only a few times. The chain links TRBV20-1 to TRBJ1-1, with 7 bases aligning to TRBD1. The CDR3 is made up of 14 amino acids. V was pared by 0 bases and J by 5 bases, with 6 bases of the junction left unmatched. CDR1 DFQATT and CDR2 SNEGSKA come from the germline V gene (reference sequence). The CDR3 loop reads CSARDSRGRTEAFF. CDR3 coding DNA: TGCAGTGCTAGAGATAGCAGGGGGAGAACTGAAGCTTTCTTT.

This clonotype has only a few counts. This chain links TRBV10-2 with TRBJ1-2; 8 bases align to TRBD1. This CDR3 spans 13 amino acids. V dropped 7 bases and J dropped 7; count of bases not matched to a gene: 8. Germline-derived CDR1 and CDR2 are WSHSY and SAAADI. For the CDR3, the DNA is TGCGCCAGCACTCAGGACAGGGCTGCTGGCTACACCTTC. Translated, it gives CASTQDRAAGYTF.